A selection of T cell receptor beta chains follows, all from one sample in a study of T cells after posttransplantation cyclophosphamide. Assay: immunoSEQ multiplex PCR; the TCRdb copy retains only in-frame clones and omits some. The sample contains some 43,000 clones, none of them singletons. The sample comprised PBMCs. The receptors derive from a middle-aged man in good health, CMV-negative, and a related stem cell transplant donor. CDR3s include the opening cysteine and the closing phenylalanine or tryptophan. Fields, in order: J gene, D gene, V gene, clone size, CDR3 DNA, CDR3 protein. D genes are given only for firm matches. The listing skips clone size in some rows; elsewhere it reads once, few, many or a size class.

J: TRBJ2-7
D: -
V: TRBV6-6
size: -
DNA: TGTGCCAGCAGTTACTCGAGGAGTTACGAGCAGTACTTC
CDR3: CASSYSRSYEQYF

J: TRBJ2-7
D: -
V: TRBV19
size: many
DNA: TGTGCCAGTAGTATAGCCAGGGACGGGGGCTACGAGCAGTACTTC
CDR3: CASSIARDGGYEQYF

J: TRBJ2-7
D: TRBD2
V: TRBV18
size: -
DNA: TGTGCCAGCTCACCAACACTAGCGGGCTCCTACGAGCAGTACTTC
CDR3: CASSPTLAGSYEQYF

J: TRBJ2-7
D: -
V: TRBV19
size: many
DNA: TGTGCCAGTAGTATGGGGGCCCCCTACGAGCAGTACTTC
CDR3: CASSMGAPYEQYF

J: TRBJ1-2
D: TRBD1
V: TRBV5-4
size: many
DNA: TGTGCCAGCAGCTTGGACGGGCTATCATTAGCTACAGGGGGAAATGGCTACACCTTC
CDR3: CASSLDGLSLATGGNGYTF

J: TRBJ2-2
D: TRBD1
V: TRBV11-3
size: many
DNA: TGTGCCAGCAGCTTAGGGGTGACAGGGGACACCGGGGAGCTGTTTTTT
CDR3: CASSLGVTGDTGELFF

J: TRBJ1-3
D: -
V: TRBV27
size: many
DNA: TGTGCCAGCGCTCAGGGCTCTGGAAACACCATATATTTT
CDR3: CASAQGSGNTIYF

J: TRBJ1-2
D: -
V: TRBV6-1
size: many
DNA: TGTGCCAGCACCCGGGAGGGCAGGGGAGGCTATGGCTACACCTTC
CDR3: CASTREGRGGYGYTF

J: TRBJ1-6
D: -
V: TRBV28
size: -
DNA: TGTGCCAGCAGTCCACAGGGCCCACCCCTCCACTTT
CDR3: CASSPQGPPLHF

J: TRBJ1-1
D: -
V: TRBV6-5
size: few
DNA: TGTGCCAGCAGTTACTCAATGGGGGCAACTGAAGCTTTCTTT
CDR3: CASSYSMGATEAFF

J: TRBJ1-2
D: TRBD1
V: TRBV11-2
size: many
DNA: TGTGCCAGCAGCTTTCAGGGGGCCGGCTATGGCTACACCTTC
CDR3: CASSFQGAGYGYTF

J: TRBJ2-7
D: -
V: TRBV19
size: many
DNA: TGTGCCAGTAGTCCAGAGAGGAATCGGAACGAGCAGTACTTC
CDR3: CASSPERNRNEQYF

J: TRBJ2-7
D: -
V: TRBV28
size: many
DNA: TGTGCCAGCAGTCCCCCCCATAGGAGGTACGAGCAGTACTTC
CDR3: CASSPPHRRYEQYF